Given below is one TCR beta chain in context. What it recognizes is unknown. These data are taken from a study of shared clonotypes between healthy human individuals. The protocol was immunoSEQ multiplex PCR, while the TCRdb copy is restricted to in-frame clones and leaves out a portion. The sample shows about 2.1 million clones, about 92% of them seen only once. Between the trimmed V and J ends, which lost 0 bases and 5 bases, there was a span of 14 bases. The CDR3 totals 15 residues. CDR1 and CDR2 from the germline V gene are LGHNA and YSLEER. Findings and caveats of the study: Since donors were few, the genetic and exposure-history diversity represented was limited.

Naive CD8 cells lacked CD45RO and underwent positive selection for CCR7, leaving out terminally differentiated effector memory CD45RA+ cells. The sequence came from a young man in good health. Some clones in this sample may be carry-over from other donors' samples. Sequenced input: naive CD8+ T cells from PBMCs. The rearrangement links TRBV4-3 to TRBJ2-7, with D perhaps matching TRBD1 or TRBD2 (6 bases each). CDR3 residues: CASSQDWMGGHEQYF. DNA for the CDR3: TGCGCCAGCAGCCAAGATTGGATGGGGGGCCACGAGCAGTACTTC.